Reported below is one T cell receptor (beta chain). The CDR3 is 15 amino acids. Germline values: CDR1 SGHNT, CDR2 YYREEE (reference sequence). With 3 bases clipped from V and 6 bases from J, the junction kept 7 bases outside the gene matches. Source study methods: Amplification of reference gene primers was used by the study to estimate nucleated cell counts. TCRdb's copy holds only in-frame clones and misses some; the assay was immunoSEQ multiplex PCR. The V and J calls and clone size come from that table; D and trimming were worked out from the DNA. This table has around 120,000 clones, roughly 83% appearing once. This entry belongs to a study of blood T cell repertoires in COVID-19. Turning to the study itself: Italy, Spain and the United States were the sources of the convalescent and acute COVID-19 samples.

This chain joins TRBV5-4 and TRBJ1-3, with 9 bases fitting TRBD1. The sequence was obtained from a woman older than 75 with acute or convalescent COVID-19. Sequencing was carried out using peripheral blood. CDR3 residues: CASSSPGQGINTIYF. The CDR3, as DNA: TGTGCCAGCAGCTCCCCGGGACAGGGTATAAACACCATATATTTT.